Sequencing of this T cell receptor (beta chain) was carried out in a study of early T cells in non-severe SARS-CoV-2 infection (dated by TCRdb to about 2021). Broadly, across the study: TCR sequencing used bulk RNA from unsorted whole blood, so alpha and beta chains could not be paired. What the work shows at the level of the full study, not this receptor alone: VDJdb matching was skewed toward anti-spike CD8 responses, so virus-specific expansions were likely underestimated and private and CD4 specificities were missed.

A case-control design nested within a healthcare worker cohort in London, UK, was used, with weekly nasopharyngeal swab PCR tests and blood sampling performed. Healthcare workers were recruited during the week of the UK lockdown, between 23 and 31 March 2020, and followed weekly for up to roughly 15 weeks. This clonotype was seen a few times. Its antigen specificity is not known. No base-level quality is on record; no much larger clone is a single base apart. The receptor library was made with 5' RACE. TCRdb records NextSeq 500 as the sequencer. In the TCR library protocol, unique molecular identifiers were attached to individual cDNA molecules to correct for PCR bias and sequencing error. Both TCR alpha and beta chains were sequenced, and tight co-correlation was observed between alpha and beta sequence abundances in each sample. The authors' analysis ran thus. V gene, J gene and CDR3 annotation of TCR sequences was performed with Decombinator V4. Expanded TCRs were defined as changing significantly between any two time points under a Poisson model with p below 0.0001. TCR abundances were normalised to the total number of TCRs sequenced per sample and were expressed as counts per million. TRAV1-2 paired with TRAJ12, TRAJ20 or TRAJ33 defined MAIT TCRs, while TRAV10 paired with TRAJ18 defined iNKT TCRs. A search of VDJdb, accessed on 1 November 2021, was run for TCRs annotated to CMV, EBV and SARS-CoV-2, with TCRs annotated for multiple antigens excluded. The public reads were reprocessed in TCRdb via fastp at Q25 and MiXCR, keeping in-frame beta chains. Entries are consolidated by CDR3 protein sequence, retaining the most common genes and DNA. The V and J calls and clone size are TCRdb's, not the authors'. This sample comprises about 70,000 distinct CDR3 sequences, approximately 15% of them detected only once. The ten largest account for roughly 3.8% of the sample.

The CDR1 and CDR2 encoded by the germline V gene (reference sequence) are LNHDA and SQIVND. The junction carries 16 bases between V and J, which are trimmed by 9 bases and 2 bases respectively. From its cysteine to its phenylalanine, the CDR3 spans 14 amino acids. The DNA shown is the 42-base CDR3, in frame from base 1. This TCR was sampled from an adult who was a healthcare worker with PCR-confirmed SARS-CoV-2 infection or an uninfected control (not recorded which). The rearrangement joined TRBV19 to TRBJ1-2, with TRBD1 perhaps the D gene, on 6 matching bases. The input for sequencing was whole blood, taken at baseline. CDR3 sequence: CASLTVGGNYGYTF. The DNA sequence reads TGTGCCAGCCTCACCGTCGGGGGCAACTATGGCTACACCTTC.